What follows are 19 T cell receptor beta chains derived from one specimen sequenced in a study of identical twins. TCRdb re-called the 5' RACE reads with MiXCR, one entry per CDR3 protein. The table shows about 530,000 distinct CDR3 sequences, with about a fifth occurring only once. These same data were also listed under a study on yellow fever vaccine responses in identical twins.

Material: CD4+ T cells sorted from blood. These receptors originate from a woman aged 18 to 35 in good health.

The chain combines TRBV11-2 with TRBJ2-5, with D perhaps matching TRBD2 (5 bases). Trimming took 1 base from V and 3 from J, leaving 12 bases between them. CDR3 length equals 15 residues. Germline lookup yields CDR1 SGHAT and CDR2 FQNNGV. CDR3 bases: TGTGCCAGCAGCTTAGTGGGGATGGGAGAAGAGACCCAGTACTTC. This sequence encodes CASSLVGMGEETQYF.

The chain employs TRBV28 and TRBJ2-7; D remains unclear. The CDR3 loop spans 14 amino acids. Germline lookup yields CDR1 MDHEN and CDR2 SYDVKM. Deletions cut 3 bases from V and 3 bases from J, with 12 bases between. The CDR3 bases are TGTGCCAGCAGTTTTCCTGGGGTGGGCTACGAGCAGTACTTC. This translates into CASSFPGVGYEQYF.

This clonotype was found once. Sequence at one end of the junction differs from germline and may be a read error. The genes are TRBV12-3 or TRBV12-4 and TRBJ2-6, with D perhaps given as TRBD1 or TRBD2 (5 bases each). The CDR3 is 16 residues long. The CDR3 reads CASRGHSGSGANVLIF. CDR3 DNA sequence: TGTGCCAGCAGAGGACACTCGGGGTCTGGGGCCAACGTCCTGATTTTC.

The gene calls are TRBV11-3 and TRBJ2-1; 8 positions match TRBD2. Germline assignment: CDR1 SGHNT and CDR2 YENEEA. Trimming took 0 bases from V and 11 from J; bases not matched to a gene: 6. CDR3 length equals 14 residues. The CDR3 sequence is CASSLDLGGGQQFF. The CDR3, as DNA: TGTGCCAGCAGCTTAGATCTTGGCGGGGGGCAGCAGTTCTTC.

A few counts support this clonotype. V usage is TRBV10-3 and J usage is TRBJ2-1; 8 bases are a match to TRBD2. Germline V CDR1 and CDR2: ENHRY, SYGVKD. The ends lost 9 bases at V and 8 bases at J; junction bases unmatched: 6. CDR3 length: 12 residues. The CDR3 region has the DNA TGTGCCATGAGCGGGAGTGGGGATGAGCAGTTCTTC. This translates into CAMSGSGDEQFF.

This chain uses TRBV3-1 with TRBJ2-2; D is possibly TRBD2 (6 bases). The germline gives CDR1 LGHDT, CDR2 YNNKEL (reference sequence). This CDR3 is 15 amino acids long. The V end lost 1 base, the J end lost 4 bases, and 10 bases lay between the germline ends. DNA for the CDR3: TGTGCCAGCAGCCAAGTCGGGGGTGGCACCGGGGAGCTGTTTTTT. This sequence encodes CASSQVGGGTGELFF.

This clonotype was picked up a small number of times. V is TRBV18 and J is TRBJ1-2, with 7 bases fitting TRBD1. Germline-derived CDR1 and CDR2 are KGHSH and LQKENI. The CDR3 length is 14 residues. The J segment lost 5 bases and the V segment lost 4 bases, leaving 7 bases of the junction unmatched. The CDR3 loop reads CASSLPGQLYGYTF. The CDR3 DNA reads TGTGCCAGCTCACTCCCGGGACAGCTTTATGGCTACACCTTC.

The rearrangement joins TRBV10-3 to TRBJ2-5, with a weak D call TRBD1 (6 bases). CDR1 and CDR2 (germline): ENHRY, SYGVKD. This CDR3 is 13 amino acids long. V dropped 3 bases and J dropped 5 bases, with 10 bases sitting between them. CDR3 coding DNA: TGTGCCATCAGTGATCAGGGGACGGAGACCCAGTACTTC. Its protein is CAISDQGTETQYF.

The chain is built from TRBV10-3 and TRBJ2-7; 7 bases are shared with TRBD2. Trimming took 10 bases from V and 0 from J; bases not matched to a gene: 6. The germline gives CDR1 ENHRY, CDR2 SYGVKD. The CDR3 length is 13 residues. The CDR3 region has the DNA TGTGCCACCACAGCGGGAACCTCCTACGAGCAGTACTTC. Translation: CATTAGTSYEQYF.

There are a few counts of this clonotype. The chain is built from TRBV21-1 and TRBJ1-1; the table's D call of TRBD1 was not tested on the DNA. TRBV21-1 is marked as a pseudogene. The CDR3 spans 17 residues. DNA of the CDR3: TGTGCCAGCAGCTTCCGCGACAGGGGGCGCGGATGGACTGAAGCTTTCTTT. Its protein product is CASSFRDRGRGWTEAFF.

The chain is built from TRBV9 and TRBJ2-5; 8 bases align to TRBD2. The CDR3 has 18 amino acids. Germline CDR1 reads SGDLS; CDR2 reads YYNGEE. V shed 4 bases, J shed 1 base, and the junction held 15 bases outside the gene matches. The CDR3 loop is CASSHRRLAGGLQETQYF. The CDR3 DNA sequence: TGTGCCAGCAGCCACCGGCGGCTTGCGGGGGGACTCCAAGAGACCCAGTACTTC.

The chain links TRBV12-3 or TRBV12-4 to TRBJ1-1; D is unclear. The V end lost 5 bases, the J end lost 6 bases, and 7 bases lay between the germline ends. The CDR3 is made up of 11 amino acids. This CDR3 reads CASSRKAEAFF. The CDR3 DNA reads as TGTGCCAGCAGTCGGAAGGCTGAAGCTTTCTTT.

This chain connects TRBV7-9 to TRBJ2-3; 8 bases agree with TRBD2. The trim removed 2 bases at V and 1 base at J, leaving 2 bases unmatched. The CDR3 loop spans 15 amino acids. Germline assignment: CDR1 SEHNR and CDR2 FQNEAQ (reference sequence). The CDR3, as DNA: TGTGCCAGCAGCTTATCGCGGGGGGGCACAGATACGCAGTATTTT. Translation: CASSLSRGGTDTQYF. The full variable domain, in which reference TRBV7-9 and TRBJ2-3 provide the parts outside the CDR3, is DTGVSQNPRHKITKRGQNVTFRCDPISEHNRLYWYRQTLGQGPEFLTYFQNEAQLEKSRLLSDRFSAERPKGSFSTLEIQRTEQGDSAMYLCASSLSRGGTDTQYFGPGTRLTVL.

This clonotype occurred a few times. V gene TRBV12-3 or TRBV12-4 combines with J gene TRBJ2-1; possibly TRBD1 for D (5 bases). V was cut by 7 bases and J by 8 bases, with 9 bases left in between. This CDR3 is built from 11 residues. CDR3 in DNA: TGTGCCAGCACAAGGGGTTATGAGCAGTTCTTC. As protein: CASTRGYEQFF.

The chain joins TRBV12-3 or TRBV12-4 to TRBJ1-1; D gene uncertain. The CDR3 covers 14 residues. Trimming removed 5 bases at V and 4 bases at J, with 14 bases between. This CDR3 is CASSRKLAGTEAFF. As DNA, the CDR3 is TGTGCCAGCAGTCGGAAGTTGGCGGGCACTGAAGCTTTCTTT.

In this sample, this clonotype turned up a few times. The chain combines TRBV29-1 with TRBJ1-5; D gene uncertain. The CDR3 is 12 residues long. V was cut by 4 bases and J by 2 bases, with 6 bases left in between. Looked up from germline, CDR1 is SQVTM and CDR2 is ANQGSEA. CDR3 residues: CSVGAGNQPQHF. The CDR3 DNA reads as TGCAGCGTTGGGGCGGGCAATCAGCCCCAGCATTTT.

The sample holds one count of this clonotype. The rearrangement links TRBV7-6 to TRBJ2-6; no reliable D call. The germline V and J ends were trimmed by 1 base and 2 bases, with 15 bases remaining between them. CDR3 length: 18 residues. Germline V gene data show CDR1 as SGHVS and CDR2 as FNYEAQ. The CDR3 loop reads CASSLDETLGAGANVLTF. The CDR3 region has the DNA TGTGCCAGCAGCTTAGATGAGACCCTTGGGGCTGGGGCCAACGTCCTGACTTTC.

The chain links TRBV6-2 or TRBV6-3 to TRBJ2-5; maybe TRBD2 (7 bases). Trimming took off 8 bases at V and 0 bases at J, with 31 bases between the two ends. Germline V gives CDR1 MNHEY, CDR2 SVGEGT. The CDR3 has 20 residues. Here the CDR3 reads CASQRSKLGGLARNQETQYF. The CDR3 DNA sequence: TGTGCCAGCCAAAGGAGTAAGCTCGGGGGGCTAGCGAGAAACCAAGAGACCCAGTACTTC.

This clonotype was observed a single time. The chain joins TRBV5-8 to TRBJ2-1; D may correspond to TRBD1 or TRBD2 (6 bases each). This CDR3 is built from 14 residues. Germline CDR1 reads SGHTS; CDR2 reads YDEGEE. The V end was cut by 3 bases, the J end by 5 bases, with 12 bases between. The CDR3 is CASSYVGGNNEQFF. The CDR3 DNA sequence: TGTGCCAGCAGCTACGTAGGGGGGAACAATGAGCAGTTCTTC.